The 18 T cell receptor beta chains in this list originate from one sample, sequenced in a study of blood T cell repertoires in COVID-19. This table comes from immunoSEQ multiplex PCR, and its TCRdb copy is limited to in-frame clones, with some not included. The data hold under 200,000 clones, with around 83% observed a single time. What was sequenced was peripheral blood. The receptors stem from a woman between 50 and 59 years old with COVID-19, enrolled during active disease.

V is TRBV9 and J is TRBJ2-7; 8 bases line up with TRBD1. The germline gives CDR1 SGDLS, CDR2 YYNGEE. With V trimmed by 0 bases and J by 2 bases, 10 bases remained unmatched. The CDR3 has 17 amino acids. CDR3 bases: TGTGCCAGCAGCGTAGGGGTCGGGACAGGCTCGACCTACGAGCAGTACTTC. Translation gives CASSVGVGTGSTYEQYF.

This clone was recorded a few times. The chain employs TRBV6-2 or TRBV6-3 and TRBJ1-1, with D possibly being TRBD1 (5 bases). The CDR3 runs 13 residues. Germline CDR1 is MNHEY and CDR2 is SVGEGT. Trimming stripped 0 bases from V and 5 bases from J, with 7 bases between. The CDR3 loop reads CASSYSEGTEAFF. CDR3 nucleotides: TGTGCCAGCAGTTACTCGGAGGGGACTGAAGCTTTCTTT.

The genes are TRBV7-2 and TRBJ1-1; D is unclear. Germline-derived CDR1 and CDR2 are SGHTA and FQGNSA. Deletions cut 4 bases from V and 1 base from J, with 10 bases between. There are 14 residues in the CDR3. The DNA for the CDR3 is TGTGCCAGCAGCTCCTTGACTGAGAACACTGAAGCTTTCTTT. Translating it yields CASSSLTENTEAFF.

This sequence joins TRBV30 and TRBJ1-1; D call uncertain. This CDR3 comprises 14 residues. Looked up from germline, CDR1 is GTSNPN and CDR2 is SVGIG (reference sequence). V was pared by 1 base and J by 5 bases, with 14 bases between. CDR3 in DNA: TGTGCCTGGAGTGGAGCCCATTTTGAAACTGAAGCTTTCTTT. It codes for CAWSGAHFETEAFF. The entire variable domain, with the rest obtained from reference TRBV30 and TRBJ1-1, is as follows: SQTIHQWPATLVQPVGSPLSLECTVEGTSNPNLYWYRQAAGRGLQLLFYSVGIGQISSEVPQNLSASRPQDRQFILSSKKLLLSDSGFYLCAWSGAHFETEAFFGQGTRLTVV.

The J gene is TRBJ1-1, the V gene TRBV19; 9 nucleotides agree with TRBD1. From germline, CDR1 is LNHDA and CDR2 SQIVND (reference sequence). This CDR3 spans 15 amino acids. V was pared by 9 bases and J by 5 bases, with 13 bases of the junction left unmatched. CDR3: CASDVGGTGRTEAFF. CDR3 bases: TGTGCCAGCGATGTAGGCGGGACAGGGCGGACTGAAGCTTTCTTT.

CDR3 coding DNA: TGTGCCAGCAGGTTGACGGGGGGCACTGAAGCTTTCTTT. This encodes CASRLTGGTEAFF. The chain recombines TRBV6-5 with TRBJ1-1; D perhaps matches TRBD1 (5 bases). CDR1 and CDR2 from the germline V gene are MNHEY and SVGAGI. V was trimmed by 6 bases and J by 4 bases, leaving 12 bases between them. The length of the CDR3 is 13 residues.

This chain connects TRBV19 to TRBJ2-7, with D perhaps TRBD2 (5 bases). Germline V CDR1 and CDR2: LNHDA, SQIVND (reference sequence). CDR3 size: 13 residues. The V and J ends lost 0 bases and 5 bases respectively, with 8 bases between them. The CDR3 here is CASSIEAVHEQYF. CDR3 DNA: TGTGCCAGTAGTATAGAAGCGGTCCACGAGCAGTACTTC. Full variable domain (outside the CDR3, taken from reference TRBV19 and TRBJ2-7): DGGITQSPKYLFRKEGQNVTLSCEQNLNHDAMYWYRQDPGQGLRLIYYSQIVNDFQKGDIAEGYSVSREKKESFPLTVTSAQKNPTAFYLCASSIEAVHEQYFGPGTRLTVT.

The chain is built from TRBV13 and TRBJ1-2, with 8 bases matching TRBD1. Unmatched junction bases numbered 4, after V lost 2 bases and J lost 8 bases. In germline, CDR1 is PRHDT, CDR2 FYEKMQ (reference sequence). This CDR3 spans 13 amino acids. The CDR3 DNA is TGTGCCAGCAGCTTAAAACAGGGGGAAGGCTACACCTTC. Protein: CASSLKQGEGYTF.

This clone appeared once. The chain links TRBV10-3 to TRBJ2-3; possible D gene TRBD1, 6 bases. Trimming removed 5 bases at V and 6 bases at J, with 15 bases between. The CDR3 totals 14 residues. Germline CDR1 ENHRY, CDR2 SYGVKD. CDR3 DNA sequence: TGTGCCATCAGTACAGGGAACTTAGGGGATACGCAGTATTTT. Translating gives CAISTGNLGDTQYF.

The chain joins TRBV2 to TRBJ2-5, with TRBD1 identical over 7 bases. Germline-derived CDR1 and CDR2 are SNHLY and FYNNEI. The CDR3 is 16 residues long. With 0 bases clipped from V and 4 bases from J, the junction kept 8 bases outside the gene matches. CDR3 sequence: CASSEAPHRGAETQYF. The CDR3 coding sequence is TGTGCCAGCAGTGAAGCGCCCCACAGGGGTGCAGAGACCCAGTACTTC.

The V call is TRBV15, the J call TRBJ1-1, with 7 positions matching TRBD1. Trimming removed 1 base from V and 5 bases from J; junction bases left unmatched: 7. The CDR3 totals 15 residues. Germline CDR1 reads LNHNV; CDR2 reads YYDKDF (reference sequence). CDR3 nucleotides: TGTGCCACCAGCAGAGGATCAGGGGGATGGACTGAAGCTTTCTTT. This translates into CATSRGSGGWTEAFF.

This clone was counted once. The rearrangement links TRBV5-1 to TRBJ2-7; 10 bases are a match to TRBD1. Germline CDR1 reads SGHRS; CDR2 reads YFSETQ. The CDR3 is 14 residues long. With V trimmed by 3 bases and J by 1 base, 1 base remained unmatched. CDR3 bases: TGCGCCAGCAGCTGGACAGGGGGATCCTACGAGCAGTACTTC. It codes for CASSWTGGSYEQYF.

The chain links TRBV10-3 to TRBJ1-1; D may be TRBD1 (5 bases). The CDR3 has 14 residues. V was pared by 2 bases and J by 3 bases, with 10 bases between. Germline V lookup: CDR1 ENHRY, CDR2 SYGVKD. The CDR3 loop reads CAISERGRDTEAFF. CDR3 DNA: TGTGCCATCAGTGAGAGGGGTCGGGACACTGAAGCTTTCTTT.

This clone was detected only once. The rearrangement uses TRBV6-1 and TRBJ1-1; D is ambiguous. The CDR3 runs 12 residues. V lost 3 bases and J 9 bases, leaving 11 bases between the germline ends. Germline CDR1 MNHNS, CDR2 SASEGT. This CDR3 is CASSEGSQQAFF. The DNA of the CDR3 is TGTGCCAGCAGTGAGGGCAGCCAACAAGCTTTCTTT.

The gene calls are TRBV14 and TRBJ1-2, with D possibly being TRBD1 (6 bases). The germline V gene has CDR1 SGHDN and CDR2 FVKESK. V was clipped by 0 bases and J by 4 bases, with 15 bases between them. The CDR3 extends over 16 amino acids. CDR3 bases: TGTGCCAGCAGCCAAGAGGCAGGGGCCCCTTTCTATGGCTACACCTTC. Translated, it gives CASSQEAGAPFYGYTF.

V is TRBV5-1 and J is TRBJ2-7; no firm D call. Germline V gene data show CDR1 as SGHRS and CDR2 as YFSETQ. CDR3 length: 13 amino acids. V lost 0 bases, J lost 6 bases, and 10 bases lay in between. CDR3 DNA: TGCGCCAGCAGCTTGGCCCGAGCAGGCGAGCAGTACTTC. Its protein is CASSLARAGEQYF.

This clone was detected only once. J is TRBJ2-2 and V is TRBV11-3; 9 bases map to TRBD1. Germline assignment: CDR1 SGHNT and CDR2 YENEEA. The CDR3 totals 16 residues. The trim removed 3 bases at V and 4 bases at J, leaving 6 bases unmatched. DNA for the CDR3: TGTGCCAGCAGCTTTGGGACAGGGATAGGCACCGGGGAGCTGTTTTTT. It encodes CASSFGTGIGTGELFF.

This chain links TRBV6-2 or TRBV6-3 with TRBJ2-5; D gene uncertain. CDR1 MNHEY and CDR2 SVGEGT come from the germline V gene. This CDR3 contains 16 residues. Between the trimmed V and J ends, which lost 0 bases and 0 bases, there was a span of 11 bases. The CDR3 sequence: CASSYSKQKHQETQYF. The CDR3 DNA sequence: TGTGCCAGCAGTTACTCGAAACAGAAGCACCAAGAGACCCAGTACTTC.